This TCR beta chain was sequenced during a study of blood T cells in healthy people across ages. Study-wide results and limits: Roughly linear declines in TCR beta diversity per million T cells occurred with age.

Comment on this clonotype: Its antigen remains unknown.

Each donor gave roughly 9.8 milliliters of peripheral blood. The V gene's germline CDR1 is MDHEN and CDR2 SYDVKM. This CDR3 is built from 16 residues. V lost 1 base to trimming and J lost 1 base, with 11 bases between them. Alongside a J-beta primer mix, a sample-barcoded 5' primer served in a second PCR lasting roughly 7 to 12 cycles. In TCRdb, the 5' RACE reads were re-called with MiXCR into one record per CDR3 protein. The data hold 750,000 to 850,000 distinct CDR3 sequences, with more than 20% observed a single time. The sample was also reused in another study, on T cells of mothers and their children. That work states: Researchers put all of the extracted RNA into cDNA synthesis, using about 1.4 ug per 15 ul. Thymic selection molds TCR recombination output in much the same way for related pairs as for unrelated pairs.

The sample consisted of blood. The sequence was obtained from a boy younger than 18 in good health. The chain combines TRBV28 with TRBJ1-5; D is ambiguous. The CDR3 reads CASSLFPTLSNQPQHF. For the CDR3, the DNA is TGTGCCAGCAGTTTATTCCCGACACTGAGCAATCAGCCCCAGCATTTT.